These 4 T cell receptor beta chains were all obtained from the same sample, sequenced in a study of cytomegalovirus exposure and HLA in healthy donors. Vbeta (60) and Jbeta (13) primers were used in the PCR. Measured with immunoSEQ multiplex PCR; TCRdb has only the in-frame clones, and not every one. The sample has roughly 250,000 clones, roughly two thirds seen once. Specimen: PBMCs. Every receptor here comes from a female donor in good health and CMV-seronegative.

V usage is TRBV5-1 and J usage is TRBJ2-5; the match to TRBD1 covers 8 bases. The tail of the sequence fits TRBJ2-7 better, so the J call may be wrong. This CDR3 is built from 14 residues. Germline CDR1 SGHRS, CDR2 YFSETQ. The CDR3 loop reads CASSGGTGTYEQYF. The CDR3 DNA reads TGCGCCAGCAGCGGGGGGACAGGAACCTACGAGCAGTACTTC.

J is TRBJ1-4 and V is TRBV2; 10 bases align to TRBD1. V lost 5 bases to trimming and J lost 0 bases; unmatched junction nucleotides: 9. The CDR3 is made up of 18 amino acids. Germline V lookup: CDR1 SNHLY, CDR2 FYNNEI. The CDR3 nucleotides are TGTGCCAGCAGTAAACCGGGACAGGGGTCAGCAACTAATGAAAAACTGTTTTTT. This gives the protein CASSKPGQGSATNEKLFF.

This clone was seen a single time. CDR3 sequence: CASSLSSIYGYTF. Here the CDR3 DNA reads TGTGCCAGCAGCTTGTCTAGTATCTATGGCTACACCTTC. The chain joins TRBV5-4 to TRBJ1-2; D is unresolved. CDR3 size: 13 residues. The germline V and J ends were trimmed by 1 base and 4 bases, with 8 bases remaining between them. Germline loops: CDR1 SGHNT, CDR2 YYREEE (reference sequence).

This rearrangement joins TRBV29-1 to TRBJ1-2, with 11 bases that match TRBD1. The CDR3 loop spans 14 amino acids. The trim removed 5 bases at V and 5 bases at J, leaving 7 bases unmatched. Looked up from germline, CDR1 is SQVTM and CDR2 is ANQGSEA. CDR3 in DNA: TGCAGCGTTCTCACAGGGGACAGGGGGTATGGCTACACCTTC. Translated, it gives CSVLTGDRGYGYTF.